A single sample is the source of the 19 T cell receptor beta chains below, sequenced in a study of radiation and T cells in renal cell carcinoma. Noted time point: blood 4 weeks post-SBRT, at nephrectomy. Noted treatment: 15 Gy SBRT to primary tumor, nephrectomy 4 weeks later. Sequencing was performed with immunoSEQ multiplex PCR; in TCRdb, only in-frame clones are kept and a portion is missing. The profile covers over 120,000 clones, with 75% to 90% appearing a single time and under 20% taken by the ten largest. Source: blood, taken from a patient whose treatment included radiotherapy and nephrectomy. Every receptor here comes from a woman between 50 and 59 years old with renal cell carcinoma.

The table lists this clone with a few counts. The V call is TRBV19, the J call TRBJ1-1; TRBD1 might be the D (6 bases). From germline, CDR1 is LNHDA and CDR2 SQIVND (reference sequence). The CDR3 runs 16 residues. V was pared by 7 bases and J by 0 bases, with 18 bases between. The CDR3 region has the DNA TGTGCCAGTACTCCCAACCCGGGGGCAATGAACACTGAAGCTTTCTTT. This sequence encodes CASTPNPGAMNTEAFF.

The CDR3 nucleotides read TGTGCCAGCAGCTTAGGAAGGGATTCGGCTTTCTTT. It specifies CASSLGRDSAFF. The J gene is TRBJ1-1, the V gene TRBV7-8; unclear D gene. The CDR3 sequence is 12 residues long. Germline CDR1 and CDR2: SGHVS and FQNEAQ. Trimming pared 1 base from V and 11 bases from J, leaving 11 bases between.

The CDR3 loop reads CASSPDDRTYTGELFF. The CDR3 DNA reads TGTGCCAGCAGCCCAGACGACAGGACTTACACCGGGGAGCTGTTTTTT. This sequence joins TRBV7-2 and TRBJ2-2; the D gene is possibly TRBD1 (6 bases). Germline V lookup: CDR1 SGHTA, CDR2 FQGNSA. The CDR3 extends over 16 amino acids. The germline V and J ends were trimmed by 5 bases and 3 bases, with 16 bases remaining between them.

This chain uses TRBV5-5 with TRBJ2-7; either TRBD1 or TRBD2 may fit D (5 bases each). CDR1 is SGHKS, CDR2 YYEKEE, per germline (reference sequence). CDR3 size: 14 residues. Trimming took off 4 bases at V and 5 bases at J, with 16 bases between the two ends. The chain's CDR3 is CASSGTPGTDEQYF. The CDR3 bases are TGTGCCAGCAGCGGGACCCCTGGGACCGACGAGCAGTACTTC.

This clone appeared a single time. The V gene is TRBV7-2, the J gene TRBJ2-7, with a tentative D call TRBD1 (6 bases). CDR3 length: 13 residues. Germline V CDR1 and CDR2: SGHTA, FQGNSA. V dropped 5 bases and J dropped 7 bases, with 15 bases sitting between them. CDR3 sequence: CASSPGPRGEQYF. CDR3 coding DNA: TGTGCCAGCAGCCCTGGCCCTAGGGGGGAGCAGTACTTC. Complete variable domain (other parts from reference TRBV7-2 and TRBJ2-7): GAGVSQSPSNKVTEKGKDVELRCDPISGHTALYWYRQSLGQGLEFLIYFQGNSAPDKSGLPSDRFSAERTGGSVSTLTIQRTQQEDSAVYLCASSPGPRGEQYFGPGTRLTVT.

The genes are TRBV30 and TRBJ1-2; 11 bases agree with TRBD1. The trim removed 2 bases at V and 6 bases at J, leaving 8 bases unmatched. The CDR3 is 15 residues long. Germline V gene lookup returns CDR1 GTSNPN and CDR2 SVGIG (reference sequence). The CDR3: CAWSTRTGGRDGYTF. DNA for the CDR3: TGTGCCTGGAGTACGCGGACAGGGGGCCGGGATGGCTACACCTTC.

V and J are TRBV7-2 and TRBJ1-2; perhaps TRBD1 as D (5 bases). Germline CDR1 SGHTA, CDR2 FQGNSA. Trimming removed 8 bases at V and 8 bases at J, with 21 bases between. This CDR3 region has 14 residues. The CDR3 bases are TGTGCCAGCGGCAGGAGGGCCAGGGTTTTCGGCTACACCTTC. The encoded protein is CASGRRARVFGYTF.

The chain combines TRBV13 with TRBJ1-6; D uncertain. This CDR3 spans 13 amino acids. Trimming shortened V by 7 bases and J by 8 bases, and 12 bases separated the two germline ends. The germline V gene encodes CDR1 PRHDT and CDR2 FYEKMQ (reference sequence). The CDR3 nucleotides read TGTGCCAGCACCCGAGGTCCGTATTCACCCCTCCACTTT. It yields the protein CASTRGPYSPLHF.

The J gene is TRBJ2-1, the V gene TRBV4-3; 9 nucleotides agree with TRBD2. CDR1 and CDR2 from the germline V gene are LGHNA and YSLEER. This CDR3 is built from 14 residues. Unmatched junction bases numbered 10, after V lost 8 bases and J lost 8 bases. CDR3 sequence: CASGGSGRGDEQFF. Here the CDR3 DNA reads TGCGCCAGCGGGGGTAGCGGGAGAGGGGATGAGCAGTTCTTC.

This rearrangement joins TRBV5-1 to TRBJ1-3; maybe TRBD1 (5 bases). Germline V gene sequence: CDR1 SGHRS, CDR2 YFSETQ. This CDR3 contains 15 residues. The V gene lost 6 bases and the J gene lost 0 bases, with 13 bases spanning the gap. The CDR3 DNA follows: TGCGCCAGCAAGGCGGGTCAGGGCTCTGGAAACACCATATATTTT. Its translation is CASKAGQGSGNTIYF.

J is TRBJ2-5 and V is TRBV10-3; D may match TRBD1 or TRBD2 (5 bases each). Germline CDR1 and CDR2: ENHRY and SYGVKD. The CDR3 runs 12 residues. Trimming shortened V by 9 bases and J by 1 base, and 9 bases separated the two germline ends. Here the CDR3 reads CAIGDGQETQYF. The CDR3, as DNA: TGTGCCATAGGGGACGGCCAAGAGACCCAGTACTTC.

This clone has a single count. Here the CDR3 reads CASSLSFSGNTIYF. CDR3 DNA: TGTGCCAGCAGCTTATCATTTTCTGGAAACACCATATATTTT. The V and J genes are TRBV7-9 and TRBJ1-3; D is unresolved. V was shortened by 2 bases and J by 1 base, with 6 bases between the two germline ends. Germline V gives CDR1 SEHNR, CDR2 FQNEAQ (reference sequence). The CDR3 has 14 amino acids.

V usage is TRBV28 and J usage is TRBJ1-2; D uncertain. The germline V and J ends were trimmed by 2 bases and 7 bases, with 8 bases remaining between them. The CDR3 runs 12 residues. Looked up from germline, CDR1 is MDHEN and CDR2 is SYDVKM. CDR3 residues: CASSLPRSGYTF. The CDR3 region has the DNA TGTGCCAGCAGTTTACCCCGAAGTGGCTACACCTTC.

As DNA, the CDR3 is TGTGCCAGCAGCTCCCGGGGAACCGGGGAGCTGTTTTTT. Amino acids: CASSSRGTGELFF. The chain has TRBV9 and TRBJ2-2, with a possible D match to TRBD2 (5 bases). The CDR3 is made up of 13 amino acids. Trimming cost V 4 bases and J 5 bases, with 9 bases left between them. Germline V gives CDR1 SGDLS, CDR2 YYNGEE.

The gene calls are TRBV7-2 and TRBJ1-2, with 9 bases that match TRBD1. This CDR3 spans 15 amino acids. With 10 bases clipped from V and 4 bases from J, the junction kept 13 bases outside the gene matches. Germline assignment: CDR1 SGHTA and CDR2 FQGNSA. The CDR3 loop is CATPFPGQGFYGYTF. The CDR3 DNA reads TGTGCCACCCCCTTCCCGGGACAGGGCTTCTATGGCTACACCTTC.

The chain couples TRBV6-6 to TRBJ2-1; TRBD1 matches at 7 bases. Trimming removed 6 bases from V and 6 bases from J; junction bases left unmatched: 11. CDR1 and CDR2 (germline): MNHNY, SVGAGI (reference sequence). The CDR3 has 15 amino acids. The CDR3 bases are TGTGCCAGCAGAGTACCTCAAGGGGACAGCAATGAGCAGTTCTTC. Its protein is CASRVPQGDSNEQFF.

This clone was seen a handful of times. The chain couples TRBV27 to TRBJ2-7; D may be TRBD2 (6 bases). The CDR3 sequence is 15 residues long. The germline V and J ends were trimmed by 2 bases and 5 bases, with 16 bases remaining between them. Per germline, CDR1 MNHEY and CDR2 SMNVEV (reference sequence). CDR3 nucleotide sequence: TGTGCCAGCAGTTTAACAAGGGAGGATGCCCACGAGCAGTACTTC. It translates to CASSLTREDAHEQYF.

The chain combines TRBV7-9 with TRBJ1-1; 12 nucleotides line up with TRBD1. Germline loops: CDR1 SEHNR, CDR2 FQNEAQ (reference sequence). The CDR3 has 16 amino acids. V shed 4 bases, J shed 1 base, and the junction held 4 bases outside the gene matches. DNA for the CDR3: TGTGCCAGCAGCTGGGACAGGGGGCATTCGAACACTGAAGCTTTCTTT. Translation: CASSWDRGHSNTEAFF.

The chain couples TRBV29-1 to TRBJ2-3, with D possibly being TRBD1 or TRBD2 (5 bases each). The CDR3 totals 15 residues. CDR1 is SQVTM and CDR2 is ANQGSEA in the germline V gene. V was clipped by 6 bases and J by 2 bases, with 18 bases between them. The CDR3 here is CSVTGTILPTDTQYF. The DNA of the CDR3 is TGCAGCGTGACCGGGACCATACTCCCCACAGATACGCAGTATTTT.